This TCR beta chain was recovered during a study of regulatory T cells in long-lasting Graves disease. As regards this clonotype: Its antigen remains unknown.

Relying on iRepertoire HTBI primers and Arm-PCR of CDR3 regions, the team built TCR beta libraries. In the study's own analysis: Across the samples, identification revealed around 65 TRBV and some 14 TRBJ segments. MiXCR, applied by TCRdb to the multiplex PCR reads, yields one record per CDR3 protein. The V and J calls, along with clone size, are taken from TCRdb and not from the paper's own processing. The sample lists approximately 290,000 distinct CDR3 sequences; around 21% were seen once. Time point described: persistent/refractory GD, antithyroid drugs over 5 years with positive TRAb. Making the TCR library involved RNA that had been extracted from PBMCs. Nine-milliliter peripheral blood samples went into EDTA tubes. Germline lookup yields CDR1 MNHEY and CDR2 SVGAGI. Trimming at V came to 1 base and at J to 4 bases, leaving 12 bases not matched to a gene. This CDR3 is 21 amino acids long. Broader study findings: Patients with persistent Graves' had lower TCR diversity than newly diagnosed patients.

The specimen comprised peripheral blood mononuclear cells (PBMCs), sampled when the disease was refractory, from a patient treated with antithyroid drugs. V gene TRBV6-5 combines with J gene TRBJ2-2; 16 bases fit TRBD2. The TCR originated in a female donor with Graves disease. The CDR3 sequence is CASSYFIPGLAGGPGTGELFF. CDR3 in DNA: TGTGCCAGCAGTTACTTTATACCGGGACTAGCGGGAGGGCCGGGCACCGGGGAGCTGTTTTTT.